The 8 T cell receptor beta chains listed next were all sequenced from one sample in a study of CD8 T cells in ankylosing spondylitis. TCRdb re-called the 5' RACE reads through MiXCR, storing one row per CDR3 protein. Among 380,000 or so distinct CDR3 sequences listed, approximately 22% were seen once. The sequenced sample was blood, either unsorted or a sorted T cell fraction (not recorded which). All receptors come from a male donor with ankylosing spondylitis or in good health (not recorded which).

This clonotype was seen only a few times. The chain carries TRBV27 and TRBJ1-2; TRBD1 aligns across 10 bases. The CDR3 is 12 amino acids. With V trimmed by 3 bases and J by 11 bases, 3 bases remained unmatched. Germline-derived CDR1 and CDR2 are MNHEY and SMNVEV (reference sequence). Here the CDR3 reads CASSFSGQGYTF. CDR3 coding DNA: TGTGCCAGCAGTTTCTCGGGACAGGGGTACACCTTC.

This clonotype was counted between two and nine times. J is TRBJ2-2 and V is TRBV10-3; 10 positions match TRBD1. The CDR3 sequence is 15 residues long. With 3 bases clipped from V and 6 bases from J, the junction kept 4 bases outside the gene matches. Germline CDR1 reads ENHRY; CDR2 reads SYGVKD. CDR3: CAISEDRGRSGELFF. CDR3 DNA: TGTGCCATCAGTGAAGACAGGGGGCGATCCGGGGAGCTGTTTTTT.

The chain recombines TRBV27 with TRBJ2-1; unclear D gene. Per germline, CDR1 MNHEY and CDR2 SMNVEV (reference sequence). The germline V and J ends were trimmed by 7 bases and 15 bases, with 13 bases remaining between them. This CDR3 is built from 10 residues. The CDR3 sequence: CASTHGMWFF. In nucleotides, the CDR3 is TGTGCCAGCACCCACGGTATGTGGTTCTTC.

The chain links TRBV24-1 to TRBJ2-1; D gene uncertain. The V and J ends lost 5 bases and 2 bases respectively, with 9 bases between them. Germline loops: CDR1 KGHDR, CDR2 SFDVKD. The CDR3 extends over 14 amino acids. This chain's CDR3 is CATSVAEAYNEQFF. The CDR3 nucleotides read TGTGCCACCAGTGTCGCAGAAGCCTACAATGAGCAGTTCTTC.

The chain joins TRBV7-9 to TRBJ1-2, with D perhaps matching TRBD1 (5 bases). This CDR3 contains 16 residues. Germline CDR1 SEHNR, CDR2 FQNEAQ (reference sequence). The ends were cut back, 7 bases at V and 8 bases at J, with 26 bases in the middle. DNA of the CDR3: TGTGCCAGCACCAACCTGGCGGGGGTGTTAGTGGAAGGCTACACCTTC. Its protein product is CASTNLAGVLVEGYTF.

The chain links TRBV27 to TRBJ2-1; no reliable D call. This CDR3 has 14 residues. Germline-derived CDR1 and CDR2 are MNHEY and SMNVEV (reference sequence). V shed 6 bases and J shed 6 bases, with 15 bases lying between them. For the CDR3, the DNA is TGTGCCAGCAGCATCGACTCGCTAGGCAATGAGCAGTTCTTC. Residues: CASSIDSLGNEQFF.

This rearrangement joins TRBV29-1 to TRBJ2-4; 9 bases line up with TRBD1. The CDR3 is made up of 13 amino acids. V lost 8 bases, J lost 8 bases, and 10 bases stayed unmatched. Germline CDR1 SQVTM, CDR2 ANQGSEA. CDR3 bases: TGCAGCCCAAATCCAGACAGGGGGGACATTCAGTACTTC. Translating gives CSPNPDRGDIQYF.

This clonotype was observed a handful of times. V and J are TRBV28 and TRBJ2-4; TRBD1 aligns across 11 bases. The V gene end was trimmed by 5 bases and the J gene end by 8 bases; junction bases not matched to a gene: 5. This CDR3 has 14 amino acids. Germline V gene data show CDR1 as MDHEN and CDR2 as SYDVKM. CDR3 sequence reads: CASSGQGAMHIQYF. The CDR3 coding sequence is TGTGCCAGCAGTGGACAGGGGGCTATGCACATTCAGTACTTC.